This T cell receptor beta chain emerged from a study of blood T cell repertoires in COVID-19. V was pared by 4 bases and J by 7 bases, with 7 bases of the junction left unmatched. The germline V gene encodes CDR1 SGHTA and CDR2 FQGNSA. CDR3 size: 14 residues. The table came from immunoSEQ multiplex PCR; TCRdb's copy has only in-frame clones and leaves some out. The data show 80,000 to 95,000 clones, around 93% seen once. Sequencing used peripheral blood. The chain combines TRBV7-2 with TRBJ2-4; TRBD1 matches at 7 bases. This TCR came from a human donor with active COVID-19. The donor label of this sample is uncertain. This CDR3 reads CASSSGQQGNIQYF. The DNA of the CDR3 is TGTGCCAGCAGCTCGGGACAACAGGGGAACATTCAGTACTTC.